This T cell receptor beta chain was identified in a study of molecular identifiers for immune sequencing clone quantification. The V gene lost 0 bases and the J gene lost 7 bases, with 13 bases spanning the gap. The germline V gene encodes CDR1 DFQATT and CDR2 SNEGSKA (reference sequence). The CDR3 sequence is 15 residues long. This clonotype has a count of ten or more. TCRdb reprocessed the PCR reads with MiXCR, giving one entry per CDR3 protein. The data hold approximately 500,000 distinct CDR3 sequences, with around 25% observed a single time. The specimen sequenced was naive CD8+ T cells from blood, with Jurkat cell RNA spiked in. Regarding subset: FACS-sorted CD8+CD4-CCR7+CD45RA+ naive T cells. This rearrangement joins TRBV20-1 to TRBJ1-6; weak D call: TRBD1 (6 bases). This receptor was identified in a human donor in good health. Some libraries in this study had Jurkat cell RNA spiked in. This CDR3 is CSARDQEGENSPLHF. The CDR3 DNA is TGCAGTGCTAGAGATCAAGAGGGGGAAAATTCACCCCTCCACTTT.